The 2 T cell receptor beta chains below come from one sample, sequenced in a study of shared clonotypes between healthy human individuals. Data came from immunoSEQ multiplex PCR; TCRdb stores just in-frame clones and leaves some out. The profile covers 1,500,000 or so clones, with roughly 96% appearing a single time and approximately 1.1% taken by the ten largest. Sequencing input: naive CD4+ T cells sorted from blood. As to subset: CD45RA+ positively selected. These TCRs come from a man aged 25 to 40 in good health.

The J gene is TRBJ1-1, the V gene TRBV18; possibly TRBD1 for D (5 bases). Germline loops: CDR1 KGHSH, CDR2 LQKENI. This CDR3 comprises 17 residues. V was shortened by 1 base and J by 11 bases, with 26 bases between the two germline ends. The CDR3 nucleotides read TGTGCCAGCTCACCACGGCGGCAGGTCCAGGGACGTGAGGGGGCTTTCTTT. As protein: CASSPRRQVQGREGAFF.

The V and J genes are TRBV11-2 and TRBJ2-7; 9 nucleotides line up with TRBD2. This CDR3 contains 15 residues. V lost 5 bases to trimming and J lost 3 bases; unmatched junction nucleotides: 8. Germline loops: CDR1 SGHAT, CDR2 FQNNGV. The CDR3 nucleotides are TGTGCCAGCAGCCCTCGACTAGCGGCGGTCTACGAGCAGTACTTC. Encoded protein: CASSPRLAAVYEQYF.